A selection of T cell receptor beta chains follows, all from one sample in a study of shared clonotypes between healthy human individuals. Some clones are missing from TCRdb's copy, which holds only in-frame ones; the method was immunoSEQ multiplex PCR. The data contain about 2.5 million clones, 85% to 95% of them singletons. The sample was naive CD4+ T cells from PBMCs. The receptor source for this set is a man between 18 and 29 years old in good health. Some clones in this sample may be carry-over from other donors' samples. CDR3s include the opening cysteine and the closing phenylalanine or tryptophan. Fields, in order: J gene, V gene, clone size, D gene, CDR3 protein, CDR3 DNA. D genes are given only for firm matches. Size values are once, few and many counts, or a class for expanded clones, and some rows have none.

TRBJ2-7,TRBV18,.,.,CASSPRDLSSYEQYF,TGTGCCAGCTCACCACGGGATCTAAGCTCCTACGAGCAGTACTTC
TRBJ2-7,TRBV27,.,TRBD1,CASSYETGDEQYF,TGTGCCAGCAGTTATGAGACAGGGGACGAGCAGTACTTC
TRBJ2-7,TRBV2,.,.,CASSDIGPEQYF,TGTGCCAGCAGTGACATCGGTCCAGAGCAGTACTTC
TRBJ2-3,TRBV7-3,.,TRBD2,CASSTGLAGATDTQYF,TGTGCCAGCAGCACGGGACTAGCGGGAGCAACAGATACGCAGTATTTT
TRBJ1-1,TRBV5-4,.,TRBD1,CASSWPTGIDTEAFF,TGTGCCAGCAGTTGGCCGACAGGGATAGACACTGAAGCTTTCTTT
TRBJ2-7,TRBV10-1,.,.,CASSAGAGYEQYF,TGCGCCAGCAGTGCCGGGGCTGGCTACGAGCAGTACTTC
TRBJ2-5,TRBV2,.,.,CASSARNLQETQYF,TGTGCCAGCAGTGCGCGGAACCTCCAAGAGACCCAGTACTTC
TRBJ2-1,TRBV4-1,once,.,CASSQESPKSYNEQFF,TGCGCCAGCAGCCAAGAGTCGCCAAAGAGCTACAATGAGCAGTTCTTC
TRBJ1-5,TRBV18,.,TRBD1,CASSVGQGNNQPQHF,TGTGCCAGCTCAGTGGGACAGGGGAACAATCAGCCCCAGCATTTT
TRBJ2-5,TRBV5-1,.,TRBD1,CASAPRDRGRETQYF,TGCGCCAGCGCCCCTCGGGACAGGGGGCGGGAGACCCAGTACTTC
TRBJ1-2,TRBV29-1,.,.,CSVELMAWANYGYTF,TGCAGCGTTGAGCTTATGGCCTGGGCTAACTATGGCTACACCTTC
TRBJ1-2,TRBV30,.,.,CAWIGPQSAFYGYTF,TGTGCCTGGATCGGACCCCAGTCAGCATTCTATGGCTACACCTTC
TRBJ2-7,TRBV7-9,.,.,CASSSPGGYEQYF,TGTGCCAGCAGCTCCCCTGGGGGGTACGAGCAGTACTTC
TRBJ2-1,TRBV5-8,.,.,CASSSGGPSWPEQFF,TGTGCCAGCAGCTCGGGCGGTCCTTCTTGGCCTGAGCAGTTCTTC
TRBJ1-3,TRBV9,once,.,CATARGDTSGNTIYF,TGTGCCACAGCAAGGGGCGACACCTCTGGAAACACCATATATTTT
TRBJ1-1,TRBV18,.,.,CASSPPAGQEAFF,TGTGCCAGCTCACCTCCGGCCGGACAAGAAGCTTTCTTT
TRBJ2-5,TRBV7-9,.,TRBD2,CASSLRGASGVNEQYF,TGTGCCAGCAGCCTCCGGGGGGCTAGCGGGGTGAATGAGCAGTACTTC
TRBJ2-3,TRBV5-1,.,.,CASSLIGTNTDTQYF,TGCGCCAGCAGCTTAATCGGGACAAACACAGATACGCAGTATTTT
TRBJ2-3,TRBV9,.,.,CASSVGTSQTQYF,TGTGCCAGCAGCGTCGGGACTTCTCAAACGCAGTATTTT
TRBJ2-7,TRBV5-4,.,TRBD2,CASSTGLAGVYEQYF,TGTGCCAGCAGCACGGGACTAGCGGGAGTATACGAGCAGTACTTC
TRBJ2-3,TRBV7-3,.,.,CASSSDITDTQYF,TGTGCCAGCAGCTCCGATATCACAGATACGCAGTATTTT
TRBJ2-6,TRBV19,.,.,CASRSSGANVLTF,TGTGCTTCGCGCAGCTCTGGGGCCAACGTCCTGACTTTC
TRBJ2-5,TRBV6-4,.,.,CASSDFPGREETQYF,TGTGCCAGCAGTGACTTCCCAGGCCGGGAAGAGACCCAGTACTTC
TRBJ2-1,TRBV6-1,.,TRBD2,CASSEELAGGNEQFF,TGTGCCAGCAGTGAAGAACTAGCGGGGGGTAATGAGCAGTTCTTC
TRBJ1-5,TRBV6-5,.,.,CASSYSANSNQPQHF,TGTGCCAGCAGTTACTCGGCTAATAGCAATCAGCCCCAGCATTTT
TRBJ2-1,TRBV4-1,few,.,CASSPPGKGGEQFF,TGCGCCAGCAGCCCCCCTGGAAAGGGTGGTGAGCAGTTCTTC
TRBJ1-1,TRBV7-9,.,.,CASSPGGGVNTEAFF,TGTGCCAGCAGCCCTGGTGGAGGGGTGAACACTGAAGCTTTCTTT
TRBJ1-4,TRBV5-1,.,.,CASSPAAGGGNEKLFF,TGCGCCAGCAGCCCAGCCGCCGGGGGAGGTAATGAAAAACTGTTTTTT
TRBJ2-1,TRBV5-4,.,TRBD2,CASSPRVAGFNEQFF,TGTGCCAGCAGCCCCCGGGTAGCGGGTTTCAATGAGCAGTTCTTC
TRBJ1-1,TRBV18,.,.,CASSPGPGGNTEAFF,TGTGCCAGCTCACCAGGGCCAGGAGGGAACACTGAAGCTTTCTTT
TRBJ2-5,TRBV6-1,.,.,CASSQLPQKETQYF,TGTGCCAGCAGTCAACTACCCCAGAAAGAGACCCAGTACTTC